What follows are 24 T cell receptor beta chains derived from one specimen sequenced in a study of regulatory T cells in long-lasting Graves disease. Arm-PCR with iRepertoire HTBI primers amplified the CDR3 regions for these TCR beta libraries. TCRdb recomputed calls from the multiplex PCR reads with MiXCR, one row per CDR3 protein. The sample records hundreds of thousands of distinct CDR3 sequences, over 15% being singletons. Time point described: newly diagnosed GD, antithyroid drugs for less than 3 months. Construction of the TCR library relied on RNA isolated from PBMCs. This material consisted of peripheral blood mononuclear cells (PBMCs), taken at new diagnosis, from a patient treated with antithyroid drugs. The receptors were sampled from a female donor with Graves disease.

The chain recombines TRBV27 with TRBJ2-7; 7 bases fit TRBD1. J lost 2 bases, V lost 2 bases, and 6 bases had no gene match. Germline assignment: CDR1 MNHEY and CDR2 SMNVEV (reference sequence). This CDR3 has 15 amino acids. DNA for the CDR3: TGTGCCAGCAGTTTACTAGGGGGCAATGCCTACGAGCAGTACTTC. This sequence encodes CASSLLGGNAYEQYF.

At least ten counts were recorded for this clonotype. The chain couples TRBV12-5 to TRBJ1-1; 8 nucleotides align to TRBD1. Losses at the gene ends were 1 base for V and 8 bases for J; bases not matched to a gene: 0. This CDR3 spans 12 amino acids. From germline, CDR1 is LGHNT and CDR2 FRNRAP. The CDR3 sequence is CASGLGTGEAFF. CDR3 nucleotide sequence: TGTGCTAGTGGTTTGGGGACAGGGGAAGCTTTCTTT. Full variable domain (rest looked up from reference TRBV12-5 and TRBJ1-1): DARVTQTPRHKVTEMGQEVTMRCQPILGHNTVFWYRQTMMQGLELLAYFRNRAPLDDSGMPKDRFSAEMPDATLATLKIQPSEPRDSAVYFCASGLGTGEAFFGQGTRLTVV.

This clonotype was counted a few times. V gene TRBV19 combines with J gene TRBJ2-7; TRBD2 matches at 7 bases. Germline V gene data show CDR1 as LNHDA and CDR2 as SQIVND (reference sequence). With V trimmed by 11 bases and J by 2 bases, 6 bases remained unmatched. The CDR3 has 12 residues. The CDR3, as DNA: TGTGCCCTAAGCGGGGCACCCTACGAGCAGTACTTC. Its translation is CALSGAPYEQYF.

This clonotype has a count of ten or more. The chain joins TRBV2 to TRBJ2-7; TRBD1 is a possible D gene (6 bases). The CDR3 spans 12 residues. The germline CDR1 and CDR2 sequences are SNHLY and FYNNEI. Trimming shortened V by 2 bases and J by 10 bases, and 12 bases separated the two germline ends. The CDR3 spells CASSEPTGTQYF. The CDR3 DNA is TGTGCCAGCAGTGAACCCACCGGGACACAGTACTTC.

Many counts were recorded for this clonotype. The J gene is TRBJ2-6, the V gene TRBV2; D is undetermined. The CDR3 runs to 14 residues. Germline assignment: CDR1 SNHLY and CDR2 FYNNEI. With 5 bases removed from V and 0 bases from J, the gap between germline ends came to 5 bases. CDR3 in DNA: TGTGCCAGCAGTAAAAGCTCTGGGGCCAACGTCCTGACTTTC. It encodes CASSKSSGANVLTF.

This clonotype came up a few times. The chain carries TRBV6-1 and TRBJ1-5, with TRBD1 as a possible D gene (5 bases). From germline, CDR1 is MNHNS and CDR2 SASEGT. V was clipped by 4 bases and J by 5 bases, with 12 bases between them. This CDR3 region has 14 residues. CDR3 DNA: TGTGCCAGCAGTGCCACGACAGAGTATCAGCCCCAGCATTTT. It translates to CASSATTEYQPQHF.

The rearrangement links TRBV9 to TRBJ2-7, with D possibly called TRBD1 or TRBD2 (5 bases each). This CDR3 contains 14 residues. In germline, CDR1 is SGDLS, CDR2 YYNGEE. The V end was cut by 3 bases, the J end by 2 bases, with 12 bases between. This CDR3 is CASSAGTATYEQYF. CDR3 DNA sequence: TGTGCCAGCAGCGCGGGGACGGCTACCTACGAGCAGTACTTC.

This clonotype was detected many times. The chain recombines TRBV2 with TRBJ2-1; tentative D call: TRBD2 (5 bases). The germline CDR1 and CDR2 sequences are SNHLY and FYNNEI. This CDR3 contains 12 residues. V was trimmed by 11 bases and J by 6 bases, leaving 14 bases between them. The CDR3 sequence is CAAEPGGNEQFF. CDR3 DNA: TGTGCCGCAGAGCCAGGAGGCAATGAGCAGTTCTTC.

The gene calls are TRBV6-1 and TRBJ2-7; 7 bases match TRBD1. After removal of 3 bases from V and 3 bases from J, the junction contained 11 bases not matched to a gene. Per the germline V gene, CDR1 is MNHNS and CDR2 is SASEGT. The CDR3 extends over 16 amino acids. The CDR3 region has the DNA TGTGCCAGCAGTGAGGCGGACAGGCCGACTTACTACGAGCAGTACTTC. Residues: CASSEADRPTYYEQYF.

In the case of this clonotype: This likely reflects a read error, since a far larger clone is one base away. Without the conserved terminal phenylalanine or tryptophan, this CDR3 likely stems from a read error. The chain employs TRBV7-2 and TRBJ2-7, with D perhaps matching TRBD1 (5 bases). Germline CDR1 SGHTA, CDR2 FQGNSA. Trimming left V 5 bases short and J 0 bases short, with 11 bases between. The CDR3 runs 14 residues. The CDR3, as DNA: TGTGCCAGCAGCGAAGACAGATACTCCTACGAGCAGTACCTC. It encodes CASSEDRYSYEQYL.

About this clonotype itself: This could be a read error, since a much larger clone is one nucleotide away. The chain links TRBV7-3 to TRBJ2-2, with 8 bases aligning to TRBD2. The CDR3 extends over 14 amino acids. V dropped 5 bases and J dropped 4; count of bases not matched to a gene: 3. Germline lookup yields CDR1 SGHTA and CDR2 FQGTGA. The CDR3 sequence: CASSGTSGTGELFF. DNA of the CDR3: TGTGCCAGCAGCGGGACTAGTGGCACCGGGGAGCTGTTTTTT.

As regards this clonotype: A much larger clone is a single base away; this may be a read error. This chain connects TRBV20-1 to TRBJ2-1; maybe TRBD2 (5 bases). The germline CDR1 and CDR2 sequences are DFQATT and SNEGSKA (reference sequence). CDR3 size: 16 residues. The CDR3 spells CGARFVRAAPYNEQFF. CDR3 bases: TGCGGTGCTAGATTTGTACGAGCGGCTCCTTACAATGAGCAGTTCTTC.

The V and J genes are TRBV6-2 or TRBV6-3 and TRBJ2-1, with 12 bases fitting TRBD2. The V segment lost 0 bases and the J segment 6 bases; nucleotides outside the gene matches: 6. Germline CDR1 reads MNHEY; CDR2 reads SVGEGT. The CDR3 has 17 residues. This CDR3 reads CASSYSPETSGGNEQFF. CDR3 DNA sequence: TGTGCCAGCAGTTACTCCCCCGAGACTAGCGGGGGCAATGAGCAGTTCTTC.

The chain carries TRBV5-1 and TRBJ2-1, with a possible D match to TRBD2 (6 bases). Per germline, CDR1 SGHRS and CDR2 YFSETQ. V was trimmed by 3 bases and J by 2 bases, leaving 21 bases between them. The CDR3 is made up of 18 amino acids. The DNA for the CDR3 is TGCGCCAGCAGCTCAGGAATCAGGTGGGGGGAGACCTACAATGAGCAGTTCTTC. It codes for CASSSGIRWGETYNEQFF.

V and J are TRBV7-8 and TRBJ1-1; no clear D. V dropped 9 bases and J dropped 1 base, with 18 bases sitting between them. There are 15 residues in the CDR3. CDR1 is SGHVS and CDR2 is FQNEAQ in the germline V gene. CDR3 sequence (DNA): TGTGCCAGTACCCAAACGCAGTTCGGGAACACTGAAGCTTTCTTT. Its protein is CASTQTQFGNTEAFF.

This clonotype was recorded many times. The chain has TRBV14 and TRBJ2-1; D is possibly TRBD2 (5 bases). This CDR3 comprises 14 residues. Germline V gives CDR1 SGHDN, CDR2 FVKESK. Trimming took off 4 bases at V and 2 bases at J, with 9 bases between the two ends. CDR3 DNA: TGTGCCAGCAGCCGGCGGGCGCCCTACAATGAGCAGTTCTTC. Its translation is CASSRRAPYNEQFF.

Many counts were recorded for this clonotype. The V gene is TRBV6-5, the J gene TRBJ2-5; TRBD2 agrees at 7 bases. Trimming at V came to 2 bases and at J to 9 bases, leaving 6 bases not matched to a gene. The germline gives CDR1 MNHEY, CDR2 SVGAGI. The CDR3 spans 13 residues. CDR3 coding DNA: TGTGCCAGCAGTTACGGACCCGGGGGGTCCCAGTACTTC. This encodes CASSYGPGGSQYF.

This clonotype has more than one count but fewer than ten. V and J are TRBV11-1 and TRBJ2-3, with 9 bases lining up with TRBD2. Gene TRBJ2-7 matches the end of the DNA better, so the J call may be wrong. Germline lookup yields CDR1 SGHAT and CDR2 FQDESV (reference sequence). This CDR3 has 12 amino acids. The CDR3 is CASSGRSNEQYF. The DNA for the CDR3 is TGTGCCAGTAGCGGGAGATCAAACGAGCAGTACTTC.

Ten or more counts support this clonotype. The junction does not match germline at one end; this may be a read error. The V call is TRBV5-1, the J call TRBJ2-7, with D hard to call. The CDR3 has 12 residues. Germline assignment: CDR1 SGHRS and CDR2 YFSETQ. CDR3 sequence reads: CASSLAYHEQYF. The CDR3 nucleotides read TGTGCCAGCAGCTTGGCGTACCACGAGCAGTACTTC.

The sample holds many counts of this clonotype. The V and J genes are TRBV19 and TRBJ1-2, with TRBD1 as a possible D gene (5 bases). Trimming stripped 10 bases from V and 2 bases from J, with 14 bases between. Germline values: CDR1 LNHDA, CDR2 SQIVND (reference sequence). The CDR3 runs 13 residues. The CDR3 reads CATKGQGNYGYTF. CDR3 coding DNA: TGTGCCACCAAAGGGCAGGGAAACTATGGCTACACCTTC.

The sample holds many counts of this clonotype. V gene TRBV11-2 combines with J gene TRBJ2-7; D gene ambiguous. The V end was cut by 3 bases, the J end by 3 bases, with 12 bases between. The CDR3 spans 14 residues. Germline V lookup: CDR1 SGHAT, CDR2 FQNNGV. CDR3 amino acids: CASSLVGQFYEQYF. The CDR3 DNA reads TGTGCCAGCAGCTTGGTTGGGCAGTTCTACGAGCAGTACTTC.

This clonotype showed up many times. The chain links TRBV7-2 to TRBJ2-1, with D possibly being TRBD2 (5 bases). The CDR3 is made up of 15 amino acids. V gave up 0 bases and J gave up 9 bases, with 15 bases separating them. The germline gives CDR1 SGHTA, CDR2 FQGNSA. The CDR3 coding sequence is TGTGCCAGCAGCTTAGCTAGCGACGTTCGGGGTGAGCAGTTCTTC. It codes for CASSLASDVRGEQFF. The full variable domain, with the rest looked up from reference TRBV7-2 and TRBJ2-1, is GAGVSQSPSNKVTEKGKDVELRCDPISGHTALYWYRQSLGQGLEFLIYFQGNSAPDKSGLPSDRFSAERTGGSVSTLTIQRTQQEDSAVYLCASSLASDVRGEQFFGPGTRLTVL.

As to this clonotype: A much more abundant neighbour one base away suggests this may be a read error. The gene calls are TRBV25-1 and TRBJ2-3; TRBD1 aligns across 8 bases. J was trimmed by 2 bases and V by 5 bases; bases with no gene match: 9. The CDR3 is 16 residues long. CDR1 MGHDK and CDR2 SYGVNS come from the germline V gene. DNA for the CDR3: TGTGCCAGCAGTTACTACAGGGGGTGGGACACAGATACGCAGTATTTT. This sequence encodes CASSYYRGWDTDTQYF.

Many counts were recorded for this clonotype. This chain joins TRBV27 and TRBJ2-3; tentatively, D is TRBD1 or TRBD2 (6 bases each). V was clipped by 4 bases and J by 2 bases, with 13 bases between them. Germline V lookup: CDR1 MNHEY, CDR2 SMNVEV (reference sequence). This CDR3 has 15 amino acids. The chain's CDR3 is CASSSRGQLTDTQYF. CDR3 bases: TGTGCCAGCAGTTCACGGGGGCAGCTCACAGATACGCAGTATTTT.